This T cell receptor beta chain was identified during a study of blood T cell repertoires in COVID-19. Study-level background: Acute and convalescent COVID-19 specimens originated in the United States, Italy and Spain.

The Seattle site enrolled patients during active infection and followed them longitudinally. This CDR3 spans 14 amino acids. The V gene's germline CDR1 is SGHTA and CDR2 FQGNSA. Trimming at V came to 5 bases and at J to 2 bases, leaving 3 bases not matched to a gene. Authors' methods: Amplification from reference gene primers served as the basis for estimated nucleated cell counts. Data came from immunoSEQ multiplex PCR; TCRdb stores just in-frame clones and leaves some out. V, J and clone size are taken as reported in that table, and D and trimming were inferred from the DNA itself. The sample includes under 200,000 clones, around 84% seen only once; the top ten take more than 12%.

The specimen sequenced was peripheral blood. This sequence originates from a woman in her sixties or seventies with COVID-19, enrolled during active disease. V and J are TRBV7-2 and TRBJ2-7; 10 positions match TRBD1. The CDR3 DNA sequence: TGTGCCAGCAGCCTGACAGGGGGCACCTACGAGCAGTACTTC. Its translation is CASSLTGGTYEQYF.